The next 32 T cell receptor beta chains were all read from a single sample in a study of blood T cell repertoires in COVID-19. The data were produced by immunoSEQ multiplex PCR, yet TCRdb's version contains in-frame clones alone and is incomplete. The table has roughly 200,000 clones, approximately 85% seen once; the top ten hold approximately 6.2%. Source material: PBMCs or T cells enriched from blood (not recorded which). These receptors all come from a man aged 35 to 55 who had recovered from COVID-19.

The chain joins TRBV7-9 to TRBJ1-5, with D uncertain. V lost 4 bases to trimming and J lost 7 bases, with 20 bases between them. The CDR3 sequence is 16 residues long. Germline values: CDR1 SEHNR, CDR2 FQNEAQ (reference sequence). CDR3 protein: CASSSDGSPVGQPQHF. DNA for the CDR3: TGTGCCAGCAGCTCCGATGGCAGCCCCGTGGGCCAGCCCCAGCATTTT.

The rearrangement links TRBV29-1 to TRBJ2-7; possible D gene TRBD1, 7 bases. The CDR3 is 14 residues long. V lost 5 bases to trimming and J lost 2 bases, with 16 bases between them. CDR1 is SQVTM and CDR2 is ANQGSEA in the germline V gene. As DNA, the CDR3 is TGCAGCGTTATTGAGGCAGGGGGGACCTACGAGCAGTACTTC. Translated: CSVIEAGGTYEQYF.

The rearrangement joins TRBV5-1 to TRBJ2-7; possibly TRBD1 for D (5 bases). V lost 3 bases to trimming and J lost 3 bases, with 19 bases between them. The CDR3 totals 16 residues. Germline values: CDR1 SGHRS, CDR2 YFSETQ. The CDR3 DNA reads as TGCGCCAGCAGCTATCTGGGGCAGGGATCGGTCTACGAGCAGTACTTC. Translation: CASSYLGQGSVYEQYF.

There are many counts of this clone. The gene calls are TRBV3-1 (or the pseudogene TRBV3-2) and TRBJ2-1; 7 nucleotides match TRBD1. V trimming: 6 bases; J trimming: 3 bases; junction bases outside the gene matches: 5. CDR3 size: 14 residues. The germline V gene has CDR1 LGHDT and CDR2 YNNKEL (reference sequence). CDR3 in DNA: TGTGCCAGCAGTTGGGCAGGGGGCTACAATGAGCAGTTCTTC. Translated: CASSWAGGYNEQFF.

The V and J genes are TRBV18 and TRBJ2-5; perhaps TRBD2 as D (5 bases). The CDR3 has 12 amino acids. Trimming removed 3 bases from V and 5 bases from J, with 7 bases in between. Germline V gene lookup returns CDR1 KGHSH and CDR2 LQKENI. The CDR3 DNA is TGTGCCAGCTCACCCCCGGGGGAGACCCAGTACTTC. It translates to CASSPPGETQYF.

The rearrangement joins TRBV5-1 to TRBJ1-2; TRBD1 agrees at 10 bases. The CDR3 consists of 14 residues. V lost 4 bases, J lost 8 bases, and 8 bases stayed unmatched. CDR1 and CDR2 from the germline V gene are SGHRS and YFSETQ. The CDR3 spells CASSHRDRGFGYTF. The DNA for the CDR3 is TGCGCCAGCAGCCACCGGGACAGGGGATTCGGCTACACCTTC.

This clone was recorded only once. The CDR3 loop is CASSSGTSGTDTQYF. For the CDR3, the DNA is TGTGCCAGCAGCTCCGGGACTAGCGGAACAGATACGCAGTATTTT. The V gene is TRBV7-3, the J gene TRBJ2-3; 11 bases are a match to TRBD2. V lost 4 bases to trimming and J lost 3 bases; unmatched junction nucleotides: 3. Looked up from germline, CDR1 is SGHTA and CDR2 is FQGTGA. The CDR3 loop spans 15 amino acids.

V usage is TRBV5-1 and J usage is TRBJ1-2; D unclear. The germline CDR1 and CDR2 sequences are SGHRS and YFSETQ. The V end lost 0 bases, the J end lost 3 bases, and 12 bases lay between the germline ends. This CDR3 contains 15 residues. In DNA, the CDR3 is TGCGCCAGCAGCTTGGCGGGAATCCTGGACTATGGCTACACCTTC. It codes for CASSLAGILDYGYTF.

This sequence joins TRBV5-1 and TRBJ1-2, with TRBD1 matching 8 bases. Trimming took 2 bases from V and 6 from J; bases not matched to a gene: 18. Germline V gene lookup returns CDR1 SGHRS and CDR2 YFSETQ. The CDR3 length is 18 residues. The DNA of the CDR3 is TGCGCCAGCAGCTTCCGAATGCAGGGGGCGCAACAAGAGGATGGCTACACCTTC. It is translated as CASSFRMQGAQQEDGYTF. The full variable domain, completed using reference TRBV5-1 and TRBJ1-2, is KAGVTQTPRYLIKTRGQQVTLSCSPISGHRSVSWYQQTPGQGLQFLFEYFSETQRNKGNFPGRFSGRQFSNSRSEMNVSTLELGDSALYLCASSFRMQGAQQEDGYTFGSGTRLTVV.

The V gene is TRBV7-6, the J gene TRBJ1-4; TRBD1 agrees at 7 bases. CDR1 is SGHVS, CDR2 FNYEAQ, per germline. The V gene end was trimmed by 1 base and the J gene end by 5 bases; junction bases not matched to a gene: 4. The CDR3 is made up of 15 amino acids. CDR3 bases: TGTGCCAGCAGCTTAGTACAGGGGCAAAATGAAAAACTGTTTTTT. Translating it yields CASSLVQGQNEKLFF.

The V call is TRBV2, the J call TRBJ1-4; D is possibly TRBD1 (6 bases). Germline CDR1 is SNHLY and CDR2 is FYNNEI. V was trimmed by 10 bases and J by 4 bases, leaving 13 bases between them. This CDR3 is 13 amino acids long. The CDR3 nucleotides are TGTGCCACCAAACAGGGTCGTAATGAAAAACTGTTTTTT. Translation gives CATKQGRNEKLFF.

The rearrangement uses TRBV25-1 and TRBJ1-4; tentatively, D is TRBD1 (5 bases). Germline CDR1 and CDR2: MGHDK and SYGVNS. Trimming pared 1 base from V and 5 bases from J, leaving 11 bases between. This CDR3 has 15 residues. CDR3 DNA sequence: TGTGCCAGCAGTGAATGGGGACTAGGCAATGAAAAACTGTTTTTT. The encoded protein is CASSEWGLGNEKLFF.

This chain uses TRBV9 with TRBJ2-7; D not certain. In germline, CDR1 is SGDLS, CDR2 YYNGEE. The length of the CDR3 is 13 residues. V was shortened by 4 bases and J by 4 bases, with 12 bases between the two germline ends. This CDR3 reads CASSRSEAYEQYF. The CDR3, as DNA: TGTGCCAGCAGCCGTTCCGAGGCGTACGAGCAGTACTTC.

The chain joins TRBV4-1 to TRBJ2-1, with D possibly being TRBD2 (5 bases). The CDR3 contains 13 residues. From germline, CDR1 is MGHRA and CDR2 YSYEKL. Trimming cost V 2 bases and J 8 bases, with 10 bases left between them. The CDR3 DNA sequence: TGCGCCAGCAGCCAACCCGCGAGGGATGAGCAGTTCTTC. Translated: CASSQPARDEQFF.

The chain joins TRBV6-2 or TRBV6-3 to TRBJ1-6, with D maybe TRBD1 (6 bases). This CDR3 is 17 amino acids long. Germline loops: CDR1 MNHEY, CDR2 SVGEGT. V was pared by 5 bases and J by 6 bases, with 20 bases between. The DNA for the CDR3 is TGTGCCAGCAGTCACCACCGACAGGCGAAATTTAATTCACCCCTCCACTTT. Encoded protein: CASSHHRQAKFNSPLHF.

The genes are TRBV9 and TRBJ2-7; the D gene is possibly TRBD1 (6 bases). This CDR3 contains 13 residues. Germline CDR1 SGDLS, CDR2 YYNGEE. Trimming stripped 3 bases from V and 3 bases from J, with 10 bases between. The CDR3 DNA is TGTGCCAGCAGCGCGAACAGGGACTACGAGCAGTACTTC. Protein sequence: CASSANRDYEQYF.

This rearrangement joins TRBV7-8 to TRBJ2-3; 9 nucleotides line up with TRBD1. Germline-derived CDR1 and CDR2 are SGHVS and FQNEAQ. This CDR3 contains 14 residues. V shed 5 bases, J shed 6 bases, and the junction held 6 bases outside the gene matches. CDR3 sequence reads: CASSTGTGYDTQYF. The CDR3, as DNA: TGTGCCAGCAGCACCGGGACAGGGTACGATACGCAGTATTTT.

DNA for the CDR3: TGTGCCAGCAGTTTTTTAGCGGAAAACACTGAAGCTTTCTTT. Encoded protein: CASSFLAENTEAFF. The chain carries TRBV27 and TRBJ1-1; D gene unclear. Trimming removed 3 bases at V and 2 bases at J, with 10 bases between. From germline, CDR1 is MNHEY and CDR2 SMNVEV (reference sequence). The CDR3 is made up of 14 amino acids.

The CDR3 sequence: CASSQDLRGSYGYTF. In DNA, the CDR3 is TGTGCCAGCAGCCAAGATTTAAGGGGGTCCTATGGCTACACCTTC. The chain links TRBV3-1 (or the pseudogene TRBV3-2) to TRBJ1-2, with D possibly TRBD1 on 6 matching bases. Trimming removed 0 bases from V and 4 bases from J, with 12 bases in between. The germline V gene has CDR1 LGHDT and CDR2 YNNKEL (reference sequence). The CDR3 contains 15 residues.

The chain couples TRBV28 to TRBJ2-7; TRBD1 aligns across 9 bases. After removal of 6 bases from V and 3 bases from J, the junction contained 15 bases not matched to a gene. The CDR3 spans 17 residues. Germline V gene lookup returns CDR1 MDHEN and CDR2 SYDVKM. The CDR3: CASRAIHRDRVNYEQYF. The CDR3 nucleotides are TGTGCCAGCAGAGCCATCCACCGGGACAGGGTAAACTACGAGCAGTACTTC.

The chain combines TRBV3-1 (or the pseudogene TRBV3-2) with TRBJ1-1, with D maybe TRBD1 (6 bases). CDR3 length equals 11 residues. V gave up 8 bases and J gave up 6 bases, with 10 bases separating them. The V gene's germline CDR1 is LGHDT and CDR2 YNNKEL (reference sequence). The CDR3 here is CASDRRSEAFF. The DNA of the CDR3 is TGTGCCAGCGACAGGAGGTCTGAAGCTTTCTTT.

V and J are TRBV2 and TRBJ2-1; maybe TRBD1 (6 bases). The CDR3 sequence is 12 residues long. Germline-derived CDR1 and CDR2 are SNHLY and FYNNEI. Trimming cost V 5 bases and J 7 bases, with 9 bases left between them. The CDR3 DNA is TGTGCCAGCAGTTTAGGGGGAAATGAGCAGTTCTTC. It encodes CASSLGGNEQFF.

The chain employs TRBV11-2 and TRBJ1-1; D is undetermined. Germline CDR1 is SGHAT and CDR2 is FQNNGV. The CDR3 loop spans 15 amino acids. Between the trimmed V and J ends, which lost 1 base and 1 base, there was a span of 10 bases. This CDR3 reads CASSLAGTGNTEAFF. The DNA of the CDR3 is TGTGCCAGCAGCTTAGCTGGCACGGGGAACACTGAAGCTTTCTTT.

CDR3 amino acids: CASSLYRAPNEKLFF. As DNA, the CDR3 is TGTGCCAGCAGCTTATACAGGGCACCTAATGAAAAACTGTTTTTT. V is TRBV7-2 and J is TRBJ1-4; D might be TRBD1 (6 bases). The CDR3 contains 15 residues. V lost 2 bases and J lost 3, with 10 bases in between. Germline V gene lookup returns CDR1 SGHTA and CDR2 FQGNSA. Filled out from reference TRBV7-2 and TRBJ1-4, the complete variable domain reads GAGVSQSPSNKVTEKGKDVELRCDPISGHTALYWYRQSLGQGLEFLIYFQGNSAPDKSGLPSDRFSAERTGGSVSTLTIQRTQQEDSAVYLCASSLYRAPNEKLFFGSGTQLSVL.

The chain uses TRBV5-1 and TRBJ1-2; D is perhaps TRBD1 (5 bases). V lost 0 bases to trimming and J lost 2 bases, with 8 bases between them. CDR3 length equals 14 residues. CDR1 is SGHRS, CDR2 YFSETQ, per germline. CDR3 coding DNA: TGCGCCAGCAGCTTGGAGGCAGGGAACTATGGCTACACCTTC. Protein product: CASSLEAGNYGYTF.

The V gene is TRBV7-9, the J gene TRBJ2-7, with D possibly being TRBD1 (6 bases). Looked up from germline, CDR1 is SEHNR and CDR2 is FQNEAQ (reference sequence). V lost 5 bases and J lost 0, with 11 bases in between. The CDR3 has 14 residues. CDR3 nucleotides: TGTGCCAGCAGCGCATGGGACACCTCCTACGAGCAGTACTTC. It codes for CASSAWDTSYEQYF.

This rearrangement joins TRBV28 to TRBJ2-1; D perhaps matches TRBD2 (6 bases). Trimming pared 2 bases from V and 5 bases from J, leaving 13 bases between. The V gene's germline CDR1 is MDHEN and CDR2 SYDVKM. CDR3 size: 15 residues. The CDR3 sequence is CASSLAGQGDNEQFF. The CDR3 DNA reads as TGTGCCAGCAGTTTAGCGGGGCAGGGTGACAATGAGCAGTTCTTC.

The CDR3 nucleotides are TGTGCCAGCAGTTTTACACGTTTGTACGAGCAGTACTTC. Translation gives CASSFTRLYEQYF. The V call is TRBV27, the J call TRBJ2-7; no clear D gene. CDR1 and CDR2 from the germline V gene are MNHEY and SMNVEV (reference sequence). CDR3 length: 13 amino acids. Deletions cut 3 bases from V and 4 bases from J, with 10 bases between.

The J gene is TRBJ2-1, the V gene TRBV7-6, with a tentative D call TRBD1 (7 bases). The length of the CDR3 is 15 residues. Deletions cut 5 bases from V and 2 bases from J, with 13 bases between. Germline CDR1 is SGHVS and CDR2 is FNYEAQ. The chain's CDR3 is CASSGQGGAYNEQFF. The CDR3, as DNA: TGTGCCAGCAGCGGTCAGGGGGGCGCCTACAATGAGCAGTTCTTC. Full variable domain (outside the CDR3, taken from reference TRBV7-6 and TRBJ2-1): GAGVSQSPRYKVTKRGQDVALRCDPISGHVSLYWYRQALGQGPEFLTYFNYEAQQDKSGLPNDRFSAERPEGSISTLTIQRTEQRDSAMYRCASSGQGGAYNEQFFGPGTRLTVL.

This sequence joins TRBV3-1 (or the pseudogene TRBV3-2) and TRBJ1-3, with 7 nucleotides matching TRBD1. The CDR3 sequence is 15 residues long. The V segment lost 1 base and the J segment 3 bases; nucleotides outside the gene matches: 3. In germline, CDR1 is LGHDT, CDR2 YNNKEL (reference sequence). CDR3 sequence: CASSQVGQLGNTIYF. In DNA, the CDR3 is TGTGCCAGCAGCCAAGTGGGACAGCTTGGAAACACCATATATTTT.

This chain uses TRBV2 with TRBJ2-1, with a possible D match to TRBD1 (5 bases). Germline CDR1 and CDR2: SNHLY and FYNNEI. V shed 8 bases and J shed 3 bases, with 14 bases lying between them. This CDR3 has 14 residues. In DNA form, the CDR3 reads TGTGCCAGCGCAGGGTCTTGGGGCTACAATGAGCAGTTCTTC. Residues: CASAGSWGYNEQFF.

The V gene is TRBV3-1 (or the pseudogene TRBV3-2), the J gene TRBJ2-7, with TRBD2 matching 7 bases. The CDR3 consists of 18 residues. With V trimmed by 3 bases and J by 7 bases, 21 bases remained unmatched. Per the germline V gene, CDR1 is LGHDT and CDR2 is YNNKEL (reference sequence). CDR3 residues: CASSQGQSISGWLGEQYF. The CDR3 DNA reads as TGTGCCAGCAGCCAGGGCCAATCCATTAGCGGGTGGCTCGGGGAGCAGTACTTC.